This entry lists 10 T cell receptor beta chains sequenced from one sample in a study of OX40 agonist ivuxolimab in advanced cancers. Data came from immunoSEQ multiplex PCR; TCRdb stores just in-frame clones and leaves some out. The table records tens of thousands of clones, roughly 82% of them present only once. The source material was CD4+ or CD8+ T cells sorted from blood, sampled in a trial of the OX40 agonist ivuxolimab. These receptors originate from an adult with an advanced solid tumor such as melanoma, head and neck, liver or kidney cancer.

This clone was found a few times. The DNA of the CDR3 is TGTGCCAGCAACGACAGGGTCTCCAATCAGCCCCAGCATTTT. Amino acids: CASNDRVSNQPQHF. The chain combines TRBV2 with TRBJ1-5; 7 nucleotides line up with TRBD1. V shed 7 bases and J 3 bases; nucleotides not matched to a gene: 6. The length of the CDR3 is 14 residues. Germline V gene data show CDR1 as SNHLY and CDR2 as FYNNEI.

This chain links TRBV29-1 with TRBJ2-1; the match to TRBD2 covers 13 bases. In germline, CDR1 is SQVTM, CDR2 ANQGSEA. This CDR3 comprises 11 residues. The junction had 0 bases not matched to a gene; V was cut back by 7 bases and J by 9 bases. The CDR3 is CSGTSGSEQFF. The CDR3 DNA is TGCAGCGGGACTAGCGGGAGTGAGCAGTTCTTC.

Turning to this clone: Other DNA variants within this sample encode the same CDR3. The CDR3 reads CASSLYRERETQYF. The CDR3 region has the DNA TGTGCCAGCAGTTTATACCGGGAAAGAGAGACCCAGTACTTC. The chain joins TRBV28 to TRBJ2-5; TRBD2 is a possible D gene (5 bases). In germline, CDR1 is MDHEN, CDR2 SYDVKM. V was shortened by 1 base and J by 4 bases, with 10 bases between the two germline ends. There are 14 residues in the CDR3.

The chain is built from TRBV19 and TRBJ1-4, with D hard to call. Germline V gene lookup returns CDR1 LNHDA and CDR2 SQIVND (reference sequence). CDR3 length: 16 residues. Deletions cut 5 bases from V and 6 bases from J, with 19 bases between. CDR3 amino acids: CASSRSTTPPHEKLFF. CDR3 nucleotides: TGTGCCAGTAGTCGATCCACTACGCCCCCGCATGAAAAACTGTTTTTT. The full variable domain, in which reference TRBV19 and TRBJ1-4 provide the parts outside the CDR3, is DGGITQSPKYLFRKEGQNVTLSCEQNLNHDAMYWYRQDPGQGLRLIYYSQIVNDFQKGDIAEGYSVSREKKESFPLTVTSAQKNPTAFYLCASSRSTTPPHEKLFFGSGTQLSVL.

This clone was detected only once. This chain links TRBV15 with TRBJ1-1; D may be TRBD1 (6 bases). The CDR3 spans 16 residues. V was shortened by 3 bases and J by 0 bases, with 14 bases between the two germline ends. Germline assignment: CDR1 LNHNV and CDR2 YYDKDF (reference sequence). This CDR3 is CATSSWGAEMNTEAFF. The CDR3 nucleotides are TGTGCCACCAGCAGCTGGGGGGCGGAAATGAACACTGAAGCTTTCTTT.

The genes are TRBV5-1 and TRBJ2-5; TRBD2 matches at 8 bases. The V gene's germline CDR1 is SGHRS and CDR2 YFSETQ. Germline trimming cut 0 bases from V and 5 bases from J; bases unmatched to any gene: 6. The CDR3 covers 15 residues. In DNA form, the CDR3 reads TGCGCCAGCAGCTTGGGGTCCGCGGGGGGCGAGACCCAGTACTTC. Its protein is CASSLGSAGGETQYF.

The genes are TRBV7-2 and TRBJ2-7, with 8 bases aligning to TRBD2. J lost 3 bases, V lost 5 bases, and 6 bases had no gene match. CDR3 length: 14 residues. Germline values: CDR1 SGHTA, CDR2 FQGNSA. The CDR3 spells CASSPGGGLYEQYF. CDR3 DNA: TGTGCCAGCAGCCCCGGGGGGGGGCTCTACGAGCAGTACTTC.

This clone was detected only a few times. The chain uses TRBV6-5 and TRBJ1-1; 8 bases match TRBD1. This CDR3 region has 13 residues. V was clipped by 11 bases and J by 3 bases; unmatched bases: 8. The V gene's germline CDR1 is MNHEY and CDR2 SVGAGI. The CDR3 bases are TGTGCCGGCGGCCCGACAGGGGACACTGAAGCTTTCTTT. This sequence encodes CAGGPTGDTEAFF.

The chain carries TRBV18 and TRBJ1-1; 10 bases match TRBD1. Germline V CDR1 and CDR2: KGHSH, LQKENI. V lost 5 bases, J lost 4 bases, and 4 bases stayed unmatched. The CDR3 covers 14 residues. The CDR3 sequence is CASSGQGDGTEAFF. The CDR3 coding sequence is TGTGCCAGCTCAGGACAGGGGGACGGCACTGAAGCTTTCTTT.

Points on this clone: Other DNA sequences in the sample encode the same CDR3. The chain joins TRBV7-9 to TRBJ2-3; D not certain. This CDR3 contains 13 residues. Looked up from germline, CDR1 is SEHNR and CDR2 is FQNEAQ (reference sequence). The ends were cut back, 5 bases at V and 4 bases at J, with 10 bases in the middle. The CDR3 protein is CASSPRGPDTQYF. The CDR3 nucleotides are TGTGCCAGCAGCCCCCGAGGCCCAGATACGCAGTATTTT.